The source of this T cell receptor beta chain is a study of cytomegalovirus exposure and HLA in healthy donors. As for the study in general: Earlier findings included approximately 120 million unique TCR beta sequences obtained from 150 million to 200 million T cells.

It was with 60 Vbeta and 13 Jbeta primers that the PCR ran. Profiled with immunoSEQ multiplex PCR; TCRdb holds only in-frame clones, not every one. This sample yields approximately 170,000 clones, of which around 73% are seen a single time; 5% to 5.5% belongs to the top ten. CDR3 length equals 13 residues. Germline-derived CDR1 and CDR2 are MNHEY and SVGAGI. Trimming pared 6 bases from V and 6 bases from J, leaving 15 bases between. V is TRBV6-5 and J is TRBJ2-7, with D possibly TRBD1 on 6 matching bases. Sequencing input: PBMCs. The receptor was isolated from a woman aged 18-29 years in good health and CMV-seropositive. The CDR3 region has the DNA TGTGCCAGCAGACTCCAGGGGCTACGCGAGCAGTACTTC. As protein: CASRLQGLREQYF.